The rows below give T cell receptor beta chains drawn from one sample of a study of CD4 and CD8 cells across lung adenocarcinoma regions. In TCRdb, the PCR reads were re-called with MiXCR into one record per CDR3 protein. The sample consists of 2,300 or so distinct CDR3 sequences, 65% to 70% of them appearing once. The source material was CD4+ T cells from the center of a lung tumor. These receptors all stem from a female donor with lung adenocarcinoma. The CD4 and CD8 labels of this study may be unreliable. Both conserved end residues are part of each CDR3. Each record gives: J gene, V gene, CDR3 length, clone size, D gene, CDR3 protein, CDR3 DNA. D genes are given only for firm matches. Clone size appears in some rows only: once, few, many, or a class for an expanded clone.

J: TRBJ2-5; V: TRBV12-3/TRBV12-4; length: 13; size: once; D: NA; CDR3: CASSLGNLVTQYF; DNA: TGTGCCAGCAGTTTAGGGAACTTAGTGACCCAGTACTTC
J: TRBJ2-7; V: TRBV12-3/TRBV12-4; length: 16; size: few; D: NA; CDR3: CASSSPGTRTGYEQYF; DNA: TGTGCCAGCAGTTCCCCCGGGACCAGGACTGGGTACGAGCAGTACTTC
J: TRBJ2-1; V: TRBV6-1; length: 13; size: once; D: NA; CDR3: CASSSTPAIEQFF; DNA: TGTGCCAGCAGCTCGACTCCAGCGATTGAGCAGTTCTTC
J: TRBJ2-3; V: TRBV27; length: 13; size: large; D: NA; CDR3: CASKTRVLEAQYF; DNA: TGTGCCAGCAAAACTCGAGTCTTAGAGGCGCAGTATTTT
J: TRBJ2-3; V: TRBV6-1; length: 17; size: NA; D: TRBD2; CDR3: CASSEPSAGGGTDTQYF; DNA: TGTGCCAGCAGTGAACCTAGCGCGGGGGGGGGCACAGATACGCAGTATTTT
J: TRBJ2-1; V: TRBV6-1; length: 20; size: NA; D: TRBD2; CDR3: CASVGTSGSGMRGTYNEQFF; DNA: TGTGCCAGCGTGGGGACGTCAGGGAGCGGGATGCGGGGAACCTACAATGAGCAGTTCTTC
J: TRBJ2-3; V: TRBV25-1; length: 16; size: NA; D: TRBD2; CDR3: CASAGGGGGDQETQYF; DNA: TGTGCCAGCGCGGGGGGAGGGGGAGGTGACCAAGAGACGCAGTATTTC
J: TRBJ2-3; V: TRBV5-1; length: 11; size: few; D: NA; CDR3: CASSSGDTQYF; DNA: TGCGCCAGCAGCTCAGGAGATACGCAGTATTTT
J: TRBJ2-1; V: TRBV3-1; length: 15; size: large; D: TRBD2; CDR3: CASSVTSDAYNEQFF; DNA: TGTGCCAGCAGCGTGACTAGCGATGCCTACAATGAGCAGTTCTTC
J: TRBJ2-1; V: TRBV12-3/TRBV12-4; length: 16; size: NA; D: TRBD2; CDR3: CASSLSSLAGGPGQFF; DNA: TGTGCCAGCAGTTTGTCGAGCCTAGCGGGAGGCCCGGGGCAGTTCTTC
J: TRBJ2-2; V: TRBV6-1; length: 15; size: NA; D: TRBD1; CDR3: CASTMNRGLGGELFF; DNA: TGTGCCAGCACCATGAACAGGGGGCTTGGCGGGGAGCTGTTTTTT
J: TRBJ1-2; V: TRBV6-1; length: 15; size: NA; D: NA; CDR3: CASSPEPSAYYGYTF; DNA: TGTGCCAGCAGCCCCGAGCCCAGTGCTTATTATGGCTACACCTTC
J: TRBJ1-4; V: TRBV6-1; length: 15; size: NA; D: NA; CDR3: CASSLSTGNNEKLFF; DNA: TGTGCCAGCAGTCTCTCTACGGGGAATAATGAAAAACTGTTTTTT
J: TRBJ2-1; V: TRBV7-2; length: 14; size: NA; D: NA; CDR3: CASSPRTIYNEQFF; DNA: TGTGCCAGCAGCCCCCGGACTATTTACAATGAGCAGTTCTTC
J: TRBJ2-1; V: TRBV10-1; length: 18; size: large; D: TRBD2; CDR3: CASSESIMGGGRRSEQFF; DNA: TGCGCCAGCAGTGAGAGTATAATGGGAGGCGGGAGACGTAGTGAGCAGTTCTTC
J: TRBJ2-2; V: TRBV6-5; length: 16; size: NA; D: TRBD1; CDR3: CASRYGQAKNTETQFF; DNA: TGTGCCAGCAGGTACGGACAGGCGAAGAACACCGAGACGCAGTTTTTT
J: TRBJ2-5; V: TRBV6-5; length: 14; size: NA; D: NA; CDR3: CASSYRGRQETQYF; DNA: TGTGCCAGCAGTTACCGGGGGAGGCAAGAGACCCAGTACTTC
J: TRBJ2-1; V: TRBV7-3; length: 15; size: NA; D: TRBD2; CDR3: CASAPLAGSYNEQFF; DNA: TGTGCCAGCGCCCCGCTAGCGGGCTCCTACAATGAGCAGTTCTTC
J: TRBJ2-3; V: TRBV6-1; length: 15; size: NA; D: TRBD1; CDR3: CASSDPDREADTQYF; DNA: TGTGCCAGCAGTGACCCGGACAGGGAAGCAGATACGCAGTATTTT
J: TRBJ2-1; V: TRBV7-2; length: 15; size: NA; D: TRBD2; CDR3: CASSFSLLAGVRSYF; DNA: TGTGCCAGCAGCTTTTCCCTACTAGCGGGAGTTCGTTCGTACTTC
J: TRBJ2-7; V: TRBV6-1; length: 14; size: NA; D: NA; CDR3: CASTPGDTPFEQYF; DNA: TGTGCCAGCACCCCAGGGGATACTCCCTTCGAGCAGTACTTC
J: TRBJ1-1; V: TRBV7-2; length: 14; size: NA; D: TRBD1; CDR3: CASSIDRVRTEAFF; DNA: TGTGCCAGCAGCATCGACAGGGTTCGAACTGAAGCTTTCTTT
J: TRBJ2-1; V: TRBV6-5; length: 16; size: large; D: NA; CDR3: CASSYSEESSYNEQFF; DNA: TGTGCCAGCAGTTACTCGGAAGAGAGCTCCTACAATGAGCAGTTCTTC
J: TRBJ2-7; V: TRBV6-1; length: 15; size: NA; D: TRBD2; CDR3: CASKPGWGGSYEQYF; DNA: TGTGCCAGCAAGCCAGGTTGGGGGGGCTCCTACGAGCAGTACTTC
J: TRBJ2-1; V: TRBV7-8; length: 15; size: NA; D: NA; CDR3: CASSLKESQAYEQFF; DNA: TGTGCCAGCAGCTTAAAGGAGTCTCAGGCATATGAGCAGTTCTTC
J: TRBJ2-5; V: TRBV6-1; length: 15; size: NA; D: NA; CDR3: CASTRRGEGQETQYF; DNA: TGTGCCAGCACCAGAAGGGGGGAGGGCCAAGAGACCCAGTACTTC
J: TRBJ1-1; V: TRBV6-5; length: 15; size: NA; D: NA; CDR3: CASSYDGRANTEAFF; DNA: TGTGCCAGCAGTTACGATGGGAGAGCAAACACTGAAGCTTTCTTT
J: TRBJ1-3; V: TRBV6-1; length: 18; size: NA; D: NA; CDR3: CASSAGGGGIGSGNTIYF; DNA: TGTGCCAGCAGTGCGGGAGGGGGGGGAATTGGGTCTGGAAACACCATATATTTT
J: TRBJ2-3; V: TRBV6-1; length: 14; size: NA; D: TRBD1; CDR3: CASLRDRESDTQYF; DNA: TGTGCCAGCCTAAGGGACAGGGAGTCAGATACGCAGTATTTT
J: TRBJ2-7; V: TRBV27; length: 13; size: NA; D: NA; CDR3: CASTLFYGGEQYF; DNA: TGTGCCAGCACTCTATTTTACGGGGGCGAGCAGTACTTC
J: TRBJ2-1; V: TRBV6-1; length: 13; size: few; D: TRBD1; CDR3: CVLCGTGLHEQFF; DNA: TGTGTTCTTTGCGGGACAGGGCTTCATGAGCAGTTCTTC
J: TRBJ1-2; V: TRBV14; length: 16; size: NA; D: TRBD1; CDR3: CASSQGVRQGDYGYTF; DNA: TGTGCCAGCAGCCAAGGAGTGAGACAGGGCGACTATGGCTACACCTTC
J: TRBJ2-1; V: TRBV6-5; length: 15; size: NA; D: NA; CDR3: CASSYSIHQGHEQFF; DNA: TGTGCCAGCAGTTACTCGATCCACCAGGGCCATGAGCAGTTCTTC
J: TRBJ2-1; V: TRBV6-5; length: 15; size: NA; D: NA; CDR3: CASSYSMTSVNEQFF; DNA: TGTGCCAGCAGTTACTCGATGACATCGGTTAATGAGCAGTTCTTC
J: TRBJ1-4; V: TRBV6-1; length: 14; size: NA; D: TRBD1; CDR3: CASRRAGTGGKLFF; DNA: TGTGCCAGCCGAAGGGCCGGGACAGGGGGAAAACTGTTTTTT
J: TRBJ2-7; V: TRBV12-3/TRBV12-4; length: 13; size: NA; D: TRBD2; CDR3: CASSIAGGVEQYF; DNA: TGTGCCAGCAGTATAGCGGGAGGTGTCGAGCAGTACTTC
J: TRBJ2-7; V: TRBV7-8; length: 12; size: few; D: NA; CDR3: CASSPISHEQYF; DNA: TGTGCCAGCAGCCCGATTTCCCACGAGCAGTACTTC
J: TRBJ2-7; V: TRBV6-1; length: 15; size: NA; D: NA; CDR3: CASSEETRGSYEQYF; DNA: TGTGCCAGCAGTGAAGAGACTCGAGGCAGCTACGAGCAGTACTTC
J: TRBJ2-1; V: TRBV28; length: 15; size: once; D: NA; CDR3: CASRLRRGGRSEQFF; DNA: TGTGCCAGCAGATTACGAAGGGGGGGACGGAGTGAGCAGTTCTTC
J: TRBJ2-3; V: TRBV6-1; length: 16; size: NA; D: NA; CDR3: CASSEWGSSSTDTQYF; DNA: TGTGCCAGCAGTGAATGGGGGTCGTCTAGCACAGATACGCAGTATTTT
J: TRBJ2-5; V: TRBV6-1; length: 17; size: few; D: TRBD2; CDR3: CASRAYGTSGSTGTQYF; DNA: TGTGCCAGCAGGGCTTACGGGACTAGCGGAAGTACGGGGACCCAGTACTTC
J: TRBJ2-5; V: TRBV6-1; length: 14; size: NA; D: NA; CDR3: CASSAGTRRETQYF; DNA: TGTGCCAGCAGTGCCGGAACTAGAAGGGAGACCCAGTACTTC
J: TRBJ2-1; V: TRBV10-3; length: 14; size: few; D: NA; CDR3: CAIATPDIHNEQFF; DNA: TGTGCCATCGCGACGCCCGACATACACAATGAGCAGTTCTTC
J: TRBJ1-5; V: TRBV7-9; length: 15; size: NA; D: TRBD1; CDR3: CASSPTGTGNQPQHF; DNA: TGTGCCAGCAGCCCAACCGGGACAGGGAATCAGCCCCAGCATTTT
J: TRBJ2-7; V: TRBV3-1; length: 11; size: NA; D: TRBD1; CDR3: CASGQEYEQYF; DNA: TGTGCCAGCGGACAGGAGTACGAGCAGTACTTC
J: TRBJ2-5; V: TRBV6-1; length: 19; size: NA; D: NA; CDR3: CASSVFGLLDAGTEETQYF; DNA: TGTGCCAGCAGTGTGTTTGGACTCCTTGATGCGGGGACAGAAGAGACCCAGTACTTC
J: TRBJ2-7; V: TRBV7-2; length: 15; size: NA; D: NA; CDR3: CASRGGRVQSYEQYF; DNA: TGTGCCAGCAGGGGGGGTCGCGTACAATCCTACGAGCAGTACTTC
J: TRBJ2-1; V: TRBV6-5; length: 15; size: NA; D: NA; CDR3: CASSSSGATYNEQFF; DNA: TGTGCCAGCAGTTCCTCAGGGGCGACTTACAATGAGCAGTTCTTC